A single sample gave rise to the 25 T cell receptor beta chains below, sequenced in a study of shared clonotypes between healthy human individuals. Sequencing was performed with immunoSEQ multiplex PCR; in TCRdb, only in-frame clones are kept and a portion is missing. The sample records roughly 2 million clones, approximately 94% being singletons. The sample taken for sequencing was naive CD4+ T cells sorted from blood. The subset: CD45RA+ positively selected. The receptors were sampled from a man younger than 30 in good health.

J is TRBJ2-7 and V is TRBV6-8; D is unclear. Per germline, CDR1 MNHGY and CDR2 SAAAGT. The CDR3 consists of 11 residues. V lost 5 bases to trimming and J lost 3 bases, with 5 bases between them. The CDR3 coding sequence is TGTGCCAGCAGTCTTTACTACGAGCAGTACTTC. Protein sequence: CASSLYYEQYF.

V and J are TRBV6-1 and TRBJ2-1, with TRBD2 matching over 7 bases. CDR3 length: 15 residues. Germline loops: CDR1 MNHNS, CDR2 SASEGT. The junction had 7 bases not matched to a gene; V was cut back by 6 bases and J by 2 bases. CDR3 amino acids: CASRPGTTAYNEQFF. DNA of the CDR3: TGTGCCAGCAGACCCGGGACTACAGCCTACAATGAGCAGTTCTTC.

This clone was observed once. The genes are TRBV19 and TRBJ2-3; 7 positions match TRBD1. V was pared by 1 base and J by 0 bases, with 4 bases of the junction left unmatched. The CDR3 covers 16 residues. Germline CDR1 LNHDA, CDR2 SQIVND (reference sequence). The CDR3 nucleotides read TGTGCCAGTAGTATAGGGTTGGGACAGAGCACAGATACGCAGTATTTT. Amino acid sequence: CASSIGLGQSTDTQYF.

This rearrangement joins TRBV5-6 to TRBJ2-1, with D maybe TRBD2 (6 bases). The V end was cut by 2 bases, the J end by 2 bases, with 11 bases between. The length of the CDR3 is 15 residues. The germline gives CDR1 SGHDT, CDR2 YYEEEE. In nucleotides, the CDR3 is TGTGCCAGCAGCTTCTGGAGGGTAGCCTACAATGAGCAGTTCTTC. Amino acid sequence: CASSFWRVAYNEQFF.

The rearrangement links TRBV19 to TRBJ1-1, with D unresolved. The CDR3 has 13 residues. The germline V gene encodes CDR1 LNHDA and CDR2 SQIVND (reference sequence). V lost 1 base, J lost 6 bases, and 9 bases lay in between. CDR3 loop: CASSIVQASEAFF. The DNA of the CDR3 is TGTGCCAGTAGTATAGTTCAGGCCTCTGAAGCTTTCTTT.

V and J are TRBV11-2 and TRBJ2-1, with a tentative D call TRBD1 (5 bases). This CDR3 contains 15 residues. Trimming pared 5 bases from V and 6 bases from J, leaving 17 bases between. Germline CDR1 SGHAT, CDR2 FQNNGV. The CDR3 region has the DNA TGTGCCAGCAGCGCGCAGGGAAGATCGGGCAATGAGCAGTTCTTC. Translation gives CASSAQGRSGNEQFF.

The V call is TRBV27, the J call TRBJ2-1, with D maybe TRBD2 (6 bases). Between the trimmed V and J ends, which lost 3 bases and 6 bases, there was a span of 21 bases. Germline assignment: CDR1 MNHEY and CDR2 SMNVEV (reference sequence). The CDR3 runs to 17 residues. For the CDR3, the DNA is TGTGCCAGCAGTTTCCCCCCTGGCGGAGGGGCCTTCAATGAGCAGTTCTTC. As protein: CASSFPPGGGAFNEQFF.

The CDR3 is CASTPGGPYEQYF. In DNA form, the CDR3 reads TGTGCCAGCACCCCCGGGGGGCCCTACGAGCAGTACTTC. V and J are TRBV28 and TRBJ2-7; the D gene is possibly TRBD2 (7 bases). V lost 7 bases and J lost 2, with 12 bases in between. The germline gives CDR1 MDHEN, CDR2 SYDVKM. The CDR3 runs 13 residues. Supplemented by reference TRBV28 and TRBJ2-7, the full variable domain reads DVKVTQSSRYLVKRTGEKVFLECVQDMDHENMFWYRQDPGLGLRLIYFSYDVKMKEKGDIPEGYSVSREKKERFSLILESASTNQTSMYLCASTPGGPYEQYFGPGTRLTVT.

V and J are TRBV28 and TRBJ1-6; tentative D call: TRBD1 (6 bases). V lost 6 bases, J lost 8 bases, and 17 bases lay in between. The CDR3 has 15 residues. Germline CDR1 and CDR2: MDHEN and SYDVKM. CDR3 DNA: TGTGCCAGCAGCCCCTCATCAAGGGGGGATTCACCCCTCCACTTT. Its translation is CASSPSSRGDSPLHF.

The V gene is TRBV9, the J gene TRBJ1-1; possibly TRBD1 for D (6 bases). This CDR3 has 15 residues. Trimming pared 4 bases from V and 1 base from J, leaving 14 bases between. Per the germline V gene, CDR1 is SGDLS and CDR2 is YYNGEE. CDR3 residues: CASSIRQDSNTEAFF. The CDR3 DNA reads TGTGCCAGCAGCATAAGACAGGACTCGAACACTGAAGCTTTCTTT.

CDR3 DNA: TGTGCCAGTAATGGGGGGATGGCCGGGGAGCTGTTTTTT. Its protein is CASNGGMAGELFF. The chain has TRBV19 and TRBJ2-2; possibly TRBD2 for D (6 bases). The V end lost 7 bases, the J end lost 6 bases, and 12 bases lay between the germline ends. CDR3 length equals 13 residues. Germline CDR1 and CDR2: LNHDA and SQIVND (reference sequence).

The genes are TRBV2 and TRBJ2-7; 7 bases are shared with TRBD1. V lost 3 bases to trimming and J lost 4 bases; unmatched junction nucleotides: 6. The CDR3 is 14 residues long. Germline CDR1 reads SNHLY; CDR2 reads FYNNEI. CDR3 nucleotides: TGTGCCAGCAGTGACGCGAGGGGGCTTTACGAGCAGTACTTC. As protein: CASSDARGLYEQYF.

The rearrangement joins TRBV2 to TRBJ1-1; D is perhaps TRBD1 (5 bases). Germline lookup yields CDR1 SNHLY and CDR2 FYNNEI. The CDR3 sequence is 11 residues long. V shed 6 bases and J shed 6 bases, with 8 bases lying between them. In DNA form, the CDR3 reads TGTGCCAGCAGCCAGACAGCTGAAGCTTTCTTT. Protein product: CASSQTAEAFF.

The chain is built from TRBV19 and TRBJ2-3; 11 bases fit TRBD1. The CDR3 contains 15 residues. Germline CDR1 reads LNHDA; CDR2 reads SQIVND (reference sequence). V was pared by 3 bases and J by 1 base, with 0 bases of the junction left unmatched. The CDR3 here is CASSMGQGGTDTQYF. The CDR3 bases are TGTGCCAGTAGTATGGGACAGGGGGGCACAGATACGCAGTATTTT.

This sequence joins TRBV4-1 and TRBJ2-7; unclear D gene. The germline gives CDR1 MGHRA, CDR2 YSYEKL. The V end was cut by 1 base, the J end by 4 bases, with 17 bases between. The CDR3 consists of 16 residues. This CDR3 reads CASSQVRSSGLYEQYF. DNA of the CDR3: TGCGCCAGCAGCCAAGTTCGCAGCTCGGGCCTGTACGAGCAGTACTTC.

The V call is TRBV5-1, the J call TRBJ1-1; D remains unclear. Germline V gene lookup returns CDR1 SGHRS and CDR2 YFSETQ. The CDR3 sequence is 15 residues long. Trimming left V 1 base short and J 0 bases short, with 10 bases between. The CDR3 DNA reads TGCGCCAGCAGCTTGCCAGGACCCGTGAACACTGAAGCTTTCTTT. The encoded protein is CASSLPGPVNTEAFF.

In regard to this clone: At the DNA level, this CDR3 is encoded by other sequences in the same sample as well. This chain links TRBV2 with TRBJ2-5; D gene unclear. CDR1 and CDR2 from the germline V gene are SNHLY and FYNNEI. Trimming shortened V by 6 bases and J by 2 bases, and 4 bases separated the two germline ends. The CDR3 extends over 11 amino acids. CDR3 nucleotide sequence: TGTGCCAGCAGCCTACAAGAGACCCAGTACTTC. This translates into CASSLQETQYF.

The table lists this clone with a count of one. V and J are TRBV6-6 and TRBJ2-5; no clear D. This CDR3 is 15 amino acids long. V was clipped by 6 bases and J by 4 bases, with 18 bases between them. CDR1 is MNHNY and CDR2 is SVGAGI in the germline V gene (reference sequence). CDR3 nucleotide sequence: TGTGCCAGCAGCTACCCTTCGAGAGGTGGAGAGACCCAGTACTTC. Its translation is CASSYPSRGGETQYF.

This clone has a single count. This chain links TRBV5-8 with TRBJ1-4; 8 positions agree with TRBD1. Trimming removed 4 bases from V and 8 bases from J; junction bases left unmatched: 10. The CDR3 contains 15 residues. The germline gives CDR1 SGHTS, CDR2 YDEGEE. CDR3 coding DNA: TGTGCCAGCAGCCCACCGGACAGGGCTGACGAAAAACTGTTTTTT. Amino acids: CASSPPDRADEKLFF. The full variable domain, completed using reference TRBV5-8 and TRBJ1-4, is EAGVTQSPTHLIKTRGQQATLRCSPISGHTSVYWYQQALGLGLQFLLWYDEGEERNRGNFPPRFSGRQFPNYSSELNVNALELEDSALYLCASSPPDRADEKLFFGSGTQLSVL.

The CDR3 nucleotides are TGCGCCAGCAGCCAGGGGAGGCTGGCACCCTACGAGCAGTACTTC. Residues: CASSQGRLAPYEQYF. The J gene is TRBJ2-7, the V gene TRBV4-1; D possibly corresponds to TRBD2 (6 bases). V was pared by 3 bases and J by 2 bases, with 14 bases between. CDR1 is MGHRA, CDR2 YSYEKL, per germline. The CDR3 has 15 residues.

The chain has TRBV13 and TRBJ2-2; D uncertain. Germline CDR1 PRHDT, CDR2 FYEKMQ (reference sequence). This CDR3 spans 13 amino acids. Trimming pared 3 bases from V and 11 bases from J, leaving 13 bases between. CDR3 nucleotide sequence: TGTGCCAGCAGCTTTTTAGGGCTTGGCGAGCTGTTTTTT. Its protein product is CASSFLGLGELFF.

The V gene is TRBV5-1, the J gene TRBJ2-2; D not resolved. This CDR3 is built from 14 residues. The germline V gene encodes CDR1 SGHRS and CDR2 YFSETQ. V lost 0 bases and J 4 bases, leaving 7 bases between the germline ends. CDR3 bases: TGCGCCAGCAGCTTGGGTACAGTCACCGGGGAGCTGTTTTTT. This codes for CASSLGTVTGELFF.

This chain uses TRBV18 with TRBJ2-6; D is perhaps TRBD2 (5 bases). The CDR3 loop spans 16 amino acids. Germline V gives CDR1 KGHSH, CDR2 LQKENI. The V and J ends lost 0 bases and 1 base respectively, with 7 bases between them. The CDR3 DNA follows: TGTGCCAGCTCACCACCTTCGGGGTCTGGGGCCAACGTCCTGACTTTC. Translation: CASSPPSGSGANVLTF.

The chain combines TRBV19 with TRBJ1-5; 8 nucleotides agree with TRBD1. The CDR3 loop spans 15 amino acids. V was clipped by 7 bases and J by 4 bases; unmatched bases: 9. CDR1 is LNHDA, CDR2 SQIVND, per germline (reference sequence). The CDR3 nucleotides read TGTGCCAGTACTGTGGACAGGGCAAGGAATCAGCCCCAGCATTTT. Translating it yields CASTVDRARNQPQHF.

The chain recombines TRBV5-8 with TRBJ1-2; 11 bases map to TRBD1. The CDR3 has 15 residues. Unmatched junction bases numbered 5, after V lost 3 bases and J lost 4 bases. Germline V gives CDR1 SGHTS, CDR2 YDEGEE. The chain's CDR3 is CASSYTGQGAYGYTF. For the CDR3, the DNA is TGTGCCAGCAGCTATACAGGACAGGGGGCCTATGGCTACACCTTC.